This T cell receptor beta chain comes out of a study of immune evolution from preneoplasia to lung adenocarcinoma. Whole-study context: HLA loss of heterozygosity: roughly 6.4% AIS, about 15% MIA, 30% to 35% ADC, none AAH.

CDR1 is GTSNPN and CDR2 is SVGIG in the germline V gene (reference sequence). This CDR3 is 15 amino acids long. V lost 0 bases and J lost 3, with 11 bases in between. The method was immunoSEQ multiplex PCR; TCRdb's version includes in-frame clones alone and lacks a portion of them. The sample records 20,000 to 25,000 clones, about 80% being singletons. Resections took place in Japan or China from about 2013 to 2017. This clone was seen once. Its antigen is as yet unknown. Different DNA sequences within this sample yield the same CDR3. General study points: Clonality was highest in normal lung, lower in later-stage lesions apparently.

The sample consisted of FFPE invasive lung adenocarcinoma tissue. This sequence originates from a person in their sixties or seventies with lung adenocarcinoma. This chain links TRBV30 with TRBJ2-2, with D uncertain. CDR3 region: CAWSVPHSYTGELFF. The DNA for the CDR3 is TGTGCCTGGAGTGTACCCCACAGCTACACCGGGGAGCTGTTTTTT.